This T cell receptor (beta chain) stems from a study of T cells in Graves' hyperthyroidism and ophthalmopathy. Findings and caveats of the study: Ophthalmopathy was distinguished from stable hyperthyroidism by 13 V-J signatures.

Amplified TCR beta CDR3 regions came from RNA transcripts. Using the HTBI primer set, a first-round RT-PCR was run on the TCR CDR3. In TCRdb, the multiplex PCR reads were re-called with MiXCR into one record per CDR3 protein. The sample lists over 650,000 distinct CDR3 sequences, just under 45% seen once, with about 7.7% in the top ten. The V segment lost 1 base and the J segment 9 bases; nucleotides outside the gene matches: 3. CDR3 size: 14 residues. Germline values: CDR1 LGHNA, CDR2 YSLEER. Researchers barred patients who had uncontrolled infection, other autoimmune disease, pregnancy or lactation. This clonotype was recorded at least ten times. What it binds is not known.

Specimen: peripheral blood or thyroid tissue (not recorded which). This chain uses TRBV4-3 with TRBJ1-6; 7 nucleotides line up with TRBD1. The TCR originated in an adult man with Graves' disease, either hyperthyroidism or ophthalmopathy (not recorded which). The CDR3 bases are TGCGCCAGCAGCCAAGGACAGGGTAGTTCACCCCTCCACTTT. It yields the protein CASSQGQGSSPLHF.